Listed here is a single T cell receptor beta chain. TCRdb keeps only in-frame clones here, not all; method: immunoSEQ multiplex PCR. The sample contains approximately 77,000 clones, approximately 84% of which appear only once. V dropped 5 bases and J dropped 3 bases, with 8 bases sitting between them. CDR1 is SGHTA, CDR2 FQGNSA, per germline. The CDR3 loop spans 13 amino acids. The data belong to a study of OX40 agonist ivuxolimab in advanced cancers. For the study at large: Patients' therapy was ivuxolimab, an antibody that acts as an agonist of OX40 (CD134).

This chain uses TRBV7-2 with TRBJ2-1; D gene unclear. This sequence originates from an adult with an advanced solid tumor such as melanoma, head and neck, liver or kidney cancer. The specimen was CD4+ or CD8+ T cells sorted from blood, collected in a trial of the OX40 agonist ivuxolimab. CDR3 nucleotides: TGTGCCAGCAGCCCTCTGAGCTACAATGAGCAGTTCTTC. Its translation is CASSPLSYNEQFF.